These 21 T cell receptor beta chains share one sample of origin, sequenced in a study of cytomegalovirus exposure and HLA in healthy donors. With 60 Vbeta and 13 Jbeta primers, the PCR was carried out. Data came from immunoSEQ multiplex PCR; TCRdb stores just in-frame clones and leaves some out. The sample gives just over 65,000 clones, roughly 77% of which show up once; around 7% is in the top ten. The source material was PBMCs. The receptors were sampled from a human donor in good health.

The rearrangement links TRBV19 to TRBJ1-5, with TRBD1 identical over 8 bases. The V segment lost 7 bases and the J segment 8 bases; nucleotides outside the gene matches: 10. CDR1 is LNHDA, CDR2 SQIVND, per germline (reference sequence). The CDR3 spans 14 residues. The CDR3 nucleotides are TGTGCCAGTAAATCCGGACAGGGTAAAGAGCCCCAGCATTTT. The encoded protein is CASKSGQGKEPQHF.

The CDR3 sequence: CASSLLAHEQYF. The CDR3 bases are TGTGCCAGCAGCCTGCTAGCGCACGAGCAGTACTTC. The V and J genes are TRBV11-1 and TRBJ2-7; a weak D match, TRBD2 (6 bases). CDR3 length: 12 amino acids. V lost 5 bases, J lost 5 bases, and 10 bases lay in between. Germline assignment: CDR1 SGHAT and CDR2 FQDESV (reference sequence).

The chain has TRBV6-6 and TRBJ2-5; D gene uncertain. Near its end, the DNA agrees better with TRBJ2-7, so the J call may be wrong. From germline, CDR1 is MNHNY and CDR2 SVGAGI (reference sequence). The CDR3 totals 14 residues. In DNA form, the CDR3 reads TGTGCCAGCAGTGCGGCCCAGCTATTTTTCGAGCAGTACTTC. Its protein product is CASSAAQLFFEQYF.

This chain uses TRBV6-5 with TRBJ1-4; D unclear. Germline V gene sequence: CDR1 MNHEY, CDR2 SVGAGI. CDR3 size: 15 residues. Trimming left V 2 bases short and J 4 bases short, with 11 bases between. This CDR3 is CASSYERAGNEKLFF. The CDR3 DNA follows: TGTGCCAGCAGTTACGAACGAGCGGGTAATGAAAAACTGTTTTTT.

The chain has TRBV7-9 and TRBJ2-2; 9 bases match TRBD2. This CDR3 contains 16 residues. Losses at the gene ends were 5 bases for V and 6 bases for J; bases not matched to a gene: 10. CDR1 is SEHNR and CDR2 is FQNEAQ in the germline V gene (reference sequence). This CDR3 is CASSTSLGGGAGELFF. For the CDR3, the DNA is TGTGCCAGCAGCACCTCCCTTGGCGGGGGGGCCGGGGAGCTGTTTTTT. The entire variable domain, with the rest obtained from reference TRBV7-9 and TRBJ2-2, is as follows: DTGVSQNPRHKITKRGQNVTFRCDPISEHNRLYWYRQTLGQGPEFLTYFQNEAQLEKSRLLSDRFSAERPKGSFSTLEIQRTEQGDSAMYLCASSTSLGGGAGELFFGEGSRLTVL.

In its sample, this clone was seen once. The rearrangement links TRBV7-5 to TRBJ1-6; the DNA was not compared with TRBD1, the D call given in the table. TRBV7-5 is classified as a pseudogene. The CDR3 is made up of 18 amino acids. The CDR3 is CARSSDMWGKFLSSPLHF. CDR3 in DNA: TGTGCCAGAAGCTCCGATATGTGGGGCAAATTTCTCTCTTCACCCCTCCACTTT.

The chain couples TRBV7-6 to TRBJ1-1, with D possibly being TRBD1 (5 bases). V was pared by 5 bases and J by 2 bases, with 12 bases between. The CDR3 loop spans 14 amino acids. Germline CDR1 SGHVS, CDR2 FNYEAQ. CDR3 sequence reads: CASSARDSNTEAFF. CDR3 DNA sequence: TGTGCCAGCAGCGCACGTGACAGTAACACTGAAGCTTTCTTT.

The V call is TRBV5-1, the J call TRBJ2-5, with D perhaps TRBD1 (5 bases). The germline CDR1 and CDR2 sequences are SGHRS and YFSETQ. This CDR3 has 15 residues. Trimming pared 0 bases from V and 5 bases from J, leaving 14 bases between. CDR3 DNA sequence: TGCGCCAGCAGCTTGGCCTCTTACAGGAGCGAGACCCAGTACTTC. Translated: CASSLASYRSETQYF.

This clone was seen only a few times. The chain recombines TRBV18 with TRBJ1-4, with D maybe TRBD1 (6 bases). The germline CDR1 and CDR2 sequences are KGHSH and LQKENI. This CDR3 is built from 17 residues. V lost 6 bases and J lost 0, with 17 bases in between. The DNA for the CDR3 is TGTGCCAGCTCGCCGACAGGAACACTGGCAACTAATGAAAAACTGTTTTTT. It specifies CASSPTGTLATNEKLFF.

The chain links TRBV6-5 to TRBJ1-6, with 8 bases lining up with TRBD1. There are 14 residues in the CDR3. CDR1 is MNHEY and CDR2 is SVGAGI in the germline V gene. With V trimmed by 5 bases and J by 11 bases, 8 bases remained unmatched. The CDR3 here is CASSRTGPLAPLHF. CDR3 DNA sequence: TGTGCCAGCAGTCGGACAGGGCCCTTGGCACCCCTCCACTTT.

The CDR3 DNA is TGTGCCAGCACACCCAGGTTTGGCGCGCAAGAGACCCAGTACTTC. The encoded protein is CASTPRFGAQETQYF. The chain employs TRBV7-2 and TRBJ2-5; D not resolved. CDR3 length: 15 amino acids. The germline V and J ends were trimmed by 7 bases and 2 bases, with 17 bases remaining between them. Germline CDR1 is SGHTA and CDR2 is FQGNSA.

The rearrangement joins TRBV27 to TRBJ2-4; 8 nucleotides line up with TRBD2. This CDR3 is built from 21 residues. Germline CDR1 MNHEY, CDR2 SMNVEV (reference sequence). V dropped 0 bases and J dropped 0; count of bases not matched to a gene: 16. DNA of the CDR3: TGTGCCAGCAGTTTATCGTTCTCGGGGGGGGATACGCCCGTAGCCAAAAACATTCAGTACTTC. It encodes CASSLSFSGGDTPVAKNIQYF.

V and J are TRBV6-6 and TRBJ2-2; 10 bases map to TRBD1. J was trimmed by 5 bases and V by 5 bases; bases with no gene match: 2. Germline lookup yields CDR1 MNHNY and CDR2 SVGAGI (reference sequence). The CDR3 has 14 amino acids. The CDR3 loop is CASSGQGGTGELFF. CDR3 sequence (DNA): TGTGCCAGCAGTGGACAGGGGGGGACCGGGGAGCTGTTTTTT.

The J gene is TRBJ1-1, the V gene TRBV18, with no clear D. CDR1 and CDR2 (germline): KGHSH, LQKENI. This CDR3 has 15 residues. Trimming left V 2 bases short and J 5 bases short, with 15 bases between. CDR3 sequence: CASSPIGREDTEAFF. The CDR3 bases are TGTGCCAGCTCACCAATAGGGCGGGAGGATACTGAAGCTTTCTTT. Full variable domain (rest looked up from reference TRBV18 and TRBJ1-1): NAGVMQNPRHLVRRRGQEARLRCSPMKGHSHVYWYRQLPEEGLKFMVYLQKENIIDESGMPKERFSAEFPKEGPSILRIQQVVRGDSAAYFCASSPIGREDTEAFFGQGTRLTVV.

The chain couples TRBV5-1 to TRBJ2-1; 12 bases are shared with TRBD2. CDR1 is SGHRS and CDR2 is YFSETQ in the germline V gene. The J segment lost 4 bases and the V segment lost 4 bases, leaving 3 bases of the junction unmatched. The CDR3 runs 15 residues. The CDR3 reads CASSPTSGGYNEQFF. The CDR3 DNA reads as TGCGCCAGCAGCCCTACTAGCGGGGGGTACAATGAGCAGTTCTTC.

The CDR3 sequence is CASSLADSSYNEQFF. The CDR3 bases are TGCGCCAGCAGCTTGGCCGACAGCTCCTACAATGAGCAGTTCTTC. The chain couples TRBV5-1 to TRBJ2-1; D possibly corresponds to TRBD1 (5 bases). The germline V and J ends were trimmed by 0 bases and 0 bases, with 7 bases remaining between them. There are 15 residues in the CDR3. The V gene's germline CDR1 is SGHRS and CDR2 YFSETQ. The complete variable domain, with remaining parts taken from reference TRBV5-1 and TRBJ2-1, reads KAGVTQTPRYLIKTRGQQVTLSCSPISGHRSVSWYQQTPGQGLQFLFEYFSETQRNKGNFPGRFSGRQFSNSRSEMNVSTLELGDSALYLCASSLADSSYNEQFFGPGTRLTVL.

The chain uses TRBV9 and TRBJ2-7; TRBD1 aligns across 9 bases. The CDR3 has 15 amino acids. The germline gives CDR1 SGDLS, CDR2 YYNGEE. Unmatched junction bases numbered 8, after V lost 3 bases and J lost 4 bases. The CDR3 loop reads CASSAQTGGIYEQYF. The DNA for the CDR3 is TGTGCCAGCAGCGCGCAAACAGGGGGCATATACGAGCAGTACTTC.

The chain joins TRBV19 to TRBJ2-7; 8 positions agree with TRBD1. Germline V CDR1 and CDR2: LNHDA, SQIVND (reference sequence). The CDR3 sequence is 14 residues long. V shed 2 bases, J shed 3 bases, and the junction held 3 bases outside the gene matches. In nucleotides, the CDR3 is TGTGCCAGTAGTATACAGGGGGCACGCTACGAGCAGTACTTC. Translation: CASSIQGARYEQYF. The variable domain in full, completed from reference TRBV19 and TRBJ2-7, reads DGGITQSPKYLFRKEGQNVTLSCEQNLNHDAMYWYRQDPGQGLRLIYYSQIVNDFQKGDIAEGYSVSREKKESFPLTVTSAQKNPTAFYLCASSIQGARYEQYFGPGTRLTVT.

This rearrangement joins TRBV9 to TRBJ2-3; D possibly corresponds to TRBD1 (6 bases). The CDR3 runs 15 residues. Trimming took off 2 bases at V and 2 bases at J, with 12 bases between the two ends. The germline CDR1 and CDR2 sequences are SGDLS and YYNGEE. CDR3 DNA sequence: TGTGCCAGCAGCGTGGGGGCCCTCCCCACAGATACGCAGTATTTT. It yields the protein CASSVGALPTDTQYF.

J is TRBJ2-2 and V is TRBV9; the match to TRBD1 covers 7 bases. This CDR3 has 15 amino acids. Germline assignment: CDR1 SGDLS and CDR2 YYNGEE. V was clipped by 7 bases and J by 4 bases; unmatched bases: 10. CDR3 DNA: TGTGCCAGCTCTGAGCAGGGGGTCGTCACCGGGGAGCTGTTTTTT. As protein: CASSEQGVVTGELFF.

The chain links TRBV29-1 to TRBJ2-1, with 12 bases aligning to TRBD2. V was clipped by 5 bases and J by 8 bases; unmatched bases: 13. Germline lookup yields CDR1 SQVTM and CDR2 ANQGSEA. This CDR3 is built from 16 residues. Here the CDR3 DNA reads TGCAGCGTTCTCGGACTAGCGGGGTCCCCGGATGATGAGCAGTTCTTC. The encoded protein is CSVLGLAGSPDDEQFF.